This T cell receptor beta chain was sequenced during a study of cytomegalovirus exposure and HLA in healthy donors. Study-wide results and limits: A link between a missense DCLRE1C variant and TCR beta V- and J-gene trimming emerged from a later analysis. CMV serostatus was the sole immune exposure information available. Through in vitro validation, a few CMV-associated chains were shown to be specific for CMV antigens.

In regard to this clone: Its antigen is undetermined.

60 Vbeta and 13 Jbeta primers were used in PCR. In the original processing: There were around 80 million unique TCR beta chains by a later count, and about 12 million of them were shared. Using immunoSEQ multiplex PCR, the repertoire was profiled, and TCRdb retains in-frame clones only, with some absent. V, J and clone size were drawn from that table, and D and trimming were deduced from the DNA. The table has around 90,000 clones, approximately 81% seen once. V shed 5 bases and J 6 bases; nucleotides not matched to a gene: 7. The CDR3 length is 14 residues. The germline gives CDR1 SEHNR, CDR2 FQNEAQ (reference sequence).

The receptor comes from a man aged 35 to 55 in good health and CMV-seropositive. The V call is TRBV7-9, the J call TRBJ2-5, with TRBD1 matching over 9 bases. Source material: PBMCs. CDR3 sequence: CASSTNRGRKTQYF. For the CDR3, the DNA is TGTGCCAGCAGCACAAACAGGGGGCGTAAGACCCAGTACTTC.